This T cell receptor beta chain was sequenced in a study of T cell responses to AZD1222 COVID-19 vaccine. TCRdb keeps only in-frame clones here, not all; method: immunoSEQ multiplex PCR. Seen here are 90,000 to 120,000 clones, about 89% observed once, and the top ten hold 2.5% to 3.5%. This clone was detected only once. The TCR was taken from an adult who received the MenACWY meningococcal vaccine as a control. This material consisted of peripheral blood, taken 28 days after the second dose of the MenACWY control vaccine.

The CDR3 here is CASSPRQGAGTGELFF. The CDR3 DNA reads as TGTGCCAGCAGCCCCCGACAGGGGGCAGGCACCGGGGAGCTGTTTTTT. The chain carries TRBV5-8 and TRBJ2-2; 10 positions agree with TRBD1. The CDR3 loop spans 16 amino acids. Losses at the gene ends were 4 bases for V and 4 bases for J; bases not matched to a gene: 7. Germline V gene sequence: CDR1 SGHTS, CDR2 YDEGEE.